The 30 T cell receptor beta chains presented below share a single source sample, sequenced in a study of beta chain features in type 1 diabetes. Whole-study results and caveats: Shortening of TCRB CDR3s, moderate but significant, appeared in all four CD4+ subsets of Type 1 diabetes patients.

No antigens are known for them. The whole isolated RNA underwent reverse transcription, so sequencing captured expressed TCRB transcripts. This table comes from immunoSEQ multiplex PCR, and its TCRdb copy is limited to in-frame clones, with some not included. In the table there are about 230,000 clones, roughly 16% of which are singletons. The source material was naive CD4+ T cells from blood. The receptors come from a man aged 25-45 years with type 1 diabetes.

In this sample, this clone turned up a few times. This sequence joins TRBV10-3 and TRBJ2-1; 10 bases are a match to TRBD2. Germline lookup yields CDR1 ENHRY and CDR2 SYGVKD. There are 16 residues in the CDR3. Germline trimming cut 5 bases from V and 3 bases from J; bases unmatched to any gene: 7. DNA of the CDR3: TGTGCCATCAGTTCCAGGACTAGCGGAGACTACAATGAGCAGTTCTTC. This sequence encodes CAISSRTSGDYNEQFF.

This clone was observed a few times. The identical CDR3 is also encoded by other nucleotide sequences in the sample. The chain employs TRBV30 and TRBJ1-5; TRBD1 matches at 8 bases. The V segment lost 0 bases and the J segment 2 bases; nucleotides outside the gene matches: 6. The CDR3 runs to 16 residues. Germline V gene data show CDR1 as GTSNPN and CDR2 as SVGIG (reference sequence). The chain's CDR3 is CAWSVQGQGGNQPQHF. The CDR3 DNA is TGTGCCTGGAGTGTACAAGGACAGGGAGGCAATCAGCCCCAGCATTTT.

The chain employs TRBV7-2 and TRBJ2-7; D perhaps matches TRBD2 (6 bases). Germline CDR1 is SGHTA and CDR2 is FQGNSA. CDR3 length equals 14 residues. The V end lost 5 bases, the J end lost 1 base, and 12 bases lay between the germline ends. The CDR3 region has the DNA TGTGCCAGCAGCGTGGGACTCCAGTCCTACGAGCAGTACTTC. Encoded protein: CASSVGLQSYEQYF.

The chain has TRBV19 and TRBJ2-7; weak D call: TRBD1 (6 bases). Germline lookup yields CDR1 LNHDA and CDR2 SQIVND (reference sequence). This CDR3 spans 16 amino acids. V was clipped by 1 base and J by 0 bases, with 13 bases between them. CDR3 bases: TGTGCCAGTAGTATAGCCGATACAGGGAGCTCCTACGAGCAGTACTTC. It codes for CASSIADTGSSYEQYF.

This clone occurred a few times. The chain uses TRBV29-1 and TRBJ2-7; the match to TRBD2 covers 8 bases. The CDR3 sequence is 20 residues long. The trim removed 6 bases at V and 0 bases at J, leaving 25 bases unmatched. Germline V gene sequence: CDR1 SQVTM, CDR2 ANQGSEA. The CDR3 bases are TGCAGCGTCACCGCCCGGGGGGGGCTGGGTAGCGCCTCAAGCTCCTACGAGCAGTACTTC. Its protein is CSVTARGGLGSASSSYEQYF.

This clone was counted a few times. V gene TRBV19 combines with J gene TRBJ1-1, with D perhaps matching TRBD1 (6 bases). Trimming removed 8 bases at V and 4 bases at J, with 14 bases between. This CDR3 is 13 amino acids long. Germline loops: CDR1 LNHDA, CDR2 SQIVND (reference sequence). The CDR3 nucleotides read TGTGCCAGTGGACAGCCGGCGGGCACTGAAGCTTTCTTT. It is translated as CASGQPAGTEAFF.

This chain joins TRBV4-1 and TRBJ2-7, with D possibly matching TRBD2 (5 bases). The CDR3 runs 17 residues. Looked up from germline, CDR1 is MGHRA and CDR2 is YSYEKL. Trimming cost V 4 bases and J 3 bases, with 22 bases left between them. The CDR3 DNA reads TGCGCCAGCAGCCCAGCCGGGCGACTACATGATAACTACGAGCAGTACTTC. The encoded protein is CASSPAGRLHDNYEQYF.

V gene TRBV20-1 combines with J gene TRBJ1-2; possibly TRBD1 for D (6 bases). CDR1 is DFQATT, CDR2 SNEGSKA, per germline (reference sequence). This CDR3 has 11 residues. Trimming left V 6 bases short and J 8 bases short, with 13 bases between. The CDR3 DNA reads TGCAGTGCCCCCAGAGGGGGAGGCTACACCTTC. Its translation: CSAPRGGGYTF.

V gene TRBV29-1 combines with J gene TRBJ2-1, with a tentative D call TRBD2 (5 bases). V dropped 8 bases and J dropped 5 bases, with 22 bases sitting between them. Germline CDR1 and CDR2: SQVTM and ANQGSEA. The length of the CDR3 is 15 residues. The CDR3 DNA is TGCAGCCTCGCGGGTGAGAGAGGGTACAACAATGAGCAGTTCTTC. It codes for CSLAGERGYNNEQFF.

Only one count was recorded for this clone. Within the sample, other DNA sequences also encode this same CDR3. The chain employs TRBV5-1 and TRBJ2-7, with 8 bases aligning to TRBD1. The CDR3 runs 13 residues. Germline CDR1 and CDR2: SGHRS and YFSETQ. With 4 bases clipped from V and 2 bases from J, the junction kept 2 bases outside the gene matches. The CDR3 nucleotides are TGCGCCAGCAGCCTACAGGGGGCCTACGAGCAGTACTTC. This translates into CASSLQGAYEQYF. The whole variable domain, remainder taken from reference TRBV5-1 and TRBJ2-7, is KAGVTQTPRYLIKTRGQQVTLSCSPISGHRSVSWYQQTPGQGLQFLFEYFSETQRNKGNFPGRFSGRQFSNSRSEMNVSTLELGDSALYLCASSLQGAYEQYFGPGTRLTVT.

This clone was detected only a few times. The chain carries TRBV29-1 and TRBJ2-2; TRBD2 matches at 9 bases. The trim removed 7 bases at V and 0 bases at J, leaving 3 bases unmatched. The CDR3 consists of 14 residues. Per germline, CDR1 SQVTM and CDR2 ANQGSEA. CDR3 DNA sequence: TGCAGCGGGTTAGCGGGAGCGAACACCGGGGAGCTGTTTTTT. This codes for CSGLAGANTGELFF.

V usage is TRBV7-9 and J usage is TRBJ2-5, with a tentative D call TRBD1 (6 bases). V was cut by 5 bases and J by 4 bases, with 17 bases left in between. The germline V gene encodes CDR1 SEHNR and CDR2 FQNEAQ (reference sequence). This CDR3 spans 15 amino acids. CDR3 DNA sequence: TGTGCCAGCAGCCCCCCACAGGGATTGGGAGAGACCCAGTACTTC. Translation: CASSPPQGLGETQYF.

This clone was detected only a few times. V usage is TRBV6-5 and J usage is TRBJ2-7, with unresolved D. CDR1 is MNHEY and CDR2 is SVGAGI in the germline V gene. The V end lost 8 bases, the J end lost 5 bases, and 10 bases lay between the germline ends. The CDR3 length is 11 residues. DNA of the CDR3: TGTGCCAGCTGGGCCGTAGACGAGCAGTACTTC. Translated, it gives CASWAVDEQYF.

This chain joins TRBV10-3 and TRBJ2-7; a weak D match, TRBD2 (5 bases). Trimming left V 8 bases short and J 5 bases short, with 19 bases between. The CDR3 contains 14 residues. Germline V gives CDR1 ENHRY, CDR2 SYGVKD. CDR3 sequence: CAIGPEAQVNEQYF. The CDR3 DNA reads TGTGCCATCGGTCCGGAGGCCCAAGTCAACGAGCAGTACTTC.

The chain has TRBV29-1 and TRBJ1-2; tentatively, D is TRBD1 (6 bases). The CDR3 is 11 residues long. V was trimmed by 4 bases and J by 8 bases, leaving 11 bases between them. The V gene's germline CDR1 is SQVTM and CDR2 ANQGSEA. CDR3 DNA sequence: TGCAGCGTTGTGGGAACAGGGGGCTACACCTTC. Residues: CSVVGTGGYTF.

The chain carries TRBV14 and TRBJ2-7, with D perhaps TRBD1 (5 bases). The CDR3 extends over 16 amino acids. V was trimmed by 4 bases and J by 4 bases, leaving 20 bases between them. CDR1 and CDR2 from the germline V gene are SGHDN and FVKESK. The CDR3 loop reads CASSPFKGVYRYEQYF. CDR3 in DNA: TGTGCCAGCAGCCCCTTTAAAGGGGTTTATAGGTACGAGCAGTACTTC.

The V and J genes are TRBV7-6 and TRBJ2-4; the D gene is possibly TRBD2 (5 bases). The CDR3 spans 13 residues. V was trimmed by 5 bases and J by 8 bases, leaving 13 bases between them. CDR1 is SGHVS and CDR2 is FNYEAQ in the germline V gene. CDR3 DNA sequence: TGTGCCAGCAGCCCGAAGGCCGGGGACATTCAGTACTTC. Its translation: CASSPKAGDIQYF.

This clone was observed a few times. The chain links TRBV2 to TRBJ2-7, with 7 bases identical to TRBD2. Germline V CDR1 and CDR2: SNHLY, FYNNEI. The CDR3 has 14 amino acids. V lost 6 bases to trimming and J lost 0 bases; unmatched junction nucleotides: 5. The CDR3 DNA reads as TGTGCCAGCAGGTTGGGAGGGCCCTCCTACGAGCAGTACTTC. It yields the protein CASRLGGPSYEQYF.

Here the CDR3 reads CASSSRTSGSNEQFF. CDR3 DNA sequence: TGTGCCAGCAGCTCCCGGACTAGCGGGAGCAATGAGCAGTTCTTC. The chain combines TRBV11-1 with TRBJ2-1, with 13 positions matching TRBD2. CDR1 is SGHAT and CDR2 is FQDESV in the germline V gene (reference sequence). The CDR3 is made up of 15 amino acids. Trimming cost V 4 bases and J 6 bases; bases outside gene matches: 3.

The chain carries TRBV2 and TRBJ2-3; 11 bases match TRBD1. CDR3 length equals 15 residues. The germline V gene encodes CDR1 SNHLY and CDR2 FYNNEI. The V and J ends lost 1 base and 7 bases, in that order; junction bases with no gene match: 4. In nucleotides, the CDR3 is TGTGCCAGCAGTGAAGAAGGGACAGGGGGAAATACGCAGTATTTT. Translated, it gives CASSEEGTGGNTQYF.

The CDR3 sequence is CAIPRGEYQETQYF. DNA of the CDR3: TGTGCCATCCCTCGGGGTGAGTACCAAGAGACCCAGTACTTC. The chain combines TRBV6-4 with TRBJ2-5, with D possibly TRBD2 on 5 matching bases. Trimming left V 10 bases short and J 0 bases short, with 15 bases between. CDR3 length equals 14 residues. CDR1 MRHNA and CDR2 SNTAGT come from the germline V gene.

This chain connects TRBV4-2 to TRBJ2-5, with D tentatively TRBD2 (5 bases). This CDR3 has 15 residues. The germline gives CDR1 LGHNA, CDR2 YNFKEQ. The V and J ends lost 4 bases and 5 bases respectively, with 17 bases between them. Here the CDR3 DNA reads TGTGCCAGCAGCCGAACGGCGACCGGCGGGGAGACCCAGTACTTC. Encoded protein: CASSRTATGGETQYF.

The V gene is TRBV14, the J gene TRBJ2-5; 12 positions agree with TRBD2. Germline assignment: CDR1 SGHDN and CDR2 FVKESK. The V segment lost 0 bases and the J segment 7 bases; nucleotides outside the gene matches: 6. This CDR3 has 16 residues. The CDR3 here is CASSQDLAGGPRTQYF. The CDR3 bases are TGTGCCAGCAGCCAAGACCTAGCGGGAGGGCCCAGGACCCAGTACTTC.

The CDR3 loop is CASSLPSGVGKLFF. The DNA of the CDR3 is TGCGCCAGCAGCCTGCCCTCCGGAGTAGGAAAACTGTTTTTT. The chain recombines TRBV4-1 with TRBJ1-4; D is unclear. The germline gives CDR1 MGHRA, CDR2 YSYEKL. V was cut by 4 bases and J by 10 bases, with 16 bases left in between. The CDR3 covers 14 residues.

J is TRBJ2-7 and V is TRBV7-8; D gene uncertain. Germline V gene sequence: CDR1 SGHVS, CDR2 FQNEAQ. The CDR3 is 12 residues long. Trimming pared 3 bases from V and 3 bases from J, leaving 6 bases between. This CDR3 is CASSFTNYEQYF. Here the CDR3 DNA reads TGTGCCAGCAGCTTTACTAACTACGAGCAGTACTTC.

This clone was found a few times. This chain links TRBV28 with TRBJ2-7; 8 nucleotides align to TRBD2. The germline gives CDR1 MDHEN, CDR2 SYDVKM. The length of the CDR3 is 15 residues. Unmatched junction bases numbered 7, after V lost 2 bases and J lost 4 bases. CDR3 region: CASSLVSSGKYEQYF. CDR3 sequence (DNA): TGTGCCAGCAGTTTAGTTAGTAGCGGGAAATACGAGCAGTACTTC.

The CDR3 DNA reads TGTGCCAGCAGTTTAACCGGAAACACAGATACGCAGTATTTT. It codes for CASSLTGNTDTQYF. The chain uses TRBV28 and TRBJ2-3; D not certain. The CDR3 contains 14 residues. Germline CDR1 is MDHEN and CDR2 is SYDVKM. V lost 2 bases and J 2 bases, leaving 8 bases between the germline ends.

This chain links TRBV19 with TRBJ2-7; TRBD2 is a possible D gene (6 bases). The CDR3 has 13 amino acids. Germline V gives CDR1 LNHDA, CDR2 SQIVND (reference sequence). V shed 3 bases and J shed 4 bases, with 10 bases lying between them. The chain's CDR3 is CASSIGGSYEQYF. CDR3 bases: TGTGCCAGTAGTATTGGAGGGTCGTACGAGCAGTACTTC.

The J gene is TRBJ1-4, the V gene TRBV27, with TRBD1 identical over 9 bases. CDR1 and CDR2 (germline): MNHEY, SMNVEV (reference sequence). V shed 3 bases, J shed 5 bases, and the junction held 10 bases outside the gene matches. The CDR3 sequence is 17 residues long. In DNA, the CDR3 is TGTGCCAGCAGTTTCACTCGTCCCGGGACAGGGAATGAAAAACTGTTTTTT. Its translation is CASSFTRPGTGNEKLFF.

This clone occurred a few times. The chain links TRBV5-4 to TRBJ2-7, with 9 bases lining up with TRBD1. The J segment lost 3 bases and the V segment lost 3 bases, leaving 7 bases of the junction unmatched. Germline V gene sequence: CDR1 SGHNT, CDR2 YYREEE (reference sequence). CDR3 size: 15 residues. As DNA, the CDR3 is TGTGCCAGCAGCTCGTCCCGGGACAGGGTCTACGAGCAGTACTTC. Its protein product is CASSSSRDRVYEQYF.